This TCR beta chain was recorded in a study of T cells in Graves' hyperthyroidism and ophthalmopathy. Amplification targeted TCR beta CDR3 regions from RNA transcripts. The primer set for the first-round RT-PCR of the TCR CDR3 was HTBI. TCRdb re-analysed the multiplex PCR reads in MiXCR, keeping a single row per CDR3 protein. This sample has 380,000 or so distinct CDR3 sequences, with 13% found just once. The CDR3 totals 14 residues. Germline loops: CDR1 MGHDK, CDR2 SYGVNS. Trimming cost V 2 bases and J 4 bases, with 11 bases left between them. V usage is TRBV25-1 and J usage is TRBJ2-5; unclear D gene. The sequence was obtained from a young man with Graves' hyperthyroidism that later progressed to Graves' ophthalmopathy. Specimen: blood. The CDR3 DNA sequence: TGTGCCAGCAGTGAACGGTGGGGATCAGAGACCCAGTACTTC. Its protein product is CASSERWGSETQYF.